The 22 T cell receptor beta chains listed next were all sequenced from one sample in a study of beta chain features in type 1 diabetes. The entirety of the isolated RNA underwent reverse transcription, so expressed TCRB transcripts were sequenced. The method was immunoSEQ multiplex PCR; TCRdb's version includes in-frame clones alone and lacks a portion of them. The sample yields 150,000 to 200,000 clones, less than 10% seen once. Broader study findings: Across all four CD4+ subsets, people with type 1 diabetes showed modestly shorter TCRB CDR3s.

No antigen is known for these receptors. The specimen was central memory CD4+ T cells from blood. The source is a young man with type 1 diabetes.

A few counts support this clone. This rearrangement joins TRBV7-9 to TRBJ2-1; 8 bases fit TRBD1. This CDR3 spans 16 amino acids. V was pared by 5 bases and J by 2 bases, with 8 bases of the junction left unmatched. Germline V CDR1 and CDR2: SEHNR, FQNEAQ (reference sequence). The DNA of the CDR3 is TGTGCCAGCAGCCAACAAATGACAGGGGCCTACAATGAGCAGTTCTTC. This sequence encodes CASSQQMTGAYNEQFF.

This clone was counted only a few times. The chain joins TRBV6-1 to TRBJ2-3; D is unclear. The germline V and J ends were trimmed by 5 bases and 2 bases, with 11 bases remaining between them. CDR3 length: 14 amino acids. In germline, CDR1 is MNHNS, CDR2 SASEGT. CDR3: CASSPLRSTDTQYF. The CDR3 DNA reads as TGTGCCAGCAGTCCCCTCCGTTCCACAGATACGCAGTATTTT.

The chain combines TRBV27 with TRBJ2-6; D possibly corresponds to TRBD2 (5 bases). With 6 bases removed from V and 0 bases from J, the gap between germline ends came to 15 bases. The CDR3 covers 17 residues. CDR1 is MNHEY, CDR2 SMNVEV, per germline (reference sequence). The CDR3 region has the DNA TGTGCCAGCAGGATGAGGGCAGAACGCTCTGGGGCCAACGTCCTGACTTTC. It translates to CASRMRAERSGANVLTF. The full variable domain, with the rest looked up from reference TRBV27 and TRBJ2-6, is EAQVTQNPRYLITVTGKKLTVTCSQNMNHEYMSWYRQDPGLGLRQIYYSMNVEVTDKGDVPEGYKVSRKEKRNFPLILESPSPNQTSLYFCASRMRAERSGANVLTFGAGSRLTVL.

Many counts were recorded for this clone. The same CDR3 arises from other DNA sequences in this sample as well. The chain is built from TRBV2 and TRBJ2-3; D call uncertain. The CDR3 has 11 amino acids. The V gene lost 7 bases and the J gene lost 2 bases, with 4 bases spanning the gap. From germline, CDR1 is SNHLY and CDR2 FYNNEI. Here the CDR3 DNA reads TGTGCCAGCACCTACACAGATACGCAGTATTTT. Its translation: CASTYTDTQYF. Full variable domain (missing parts from reference TRBV2 and TRBJ2-3): EPEVTQTPSHQVTQMGQEVILRCVPISNHLYFYWYRQILGQKVEFLVSFYNNEISEKSEIFDDQFSVERPDGSNFTLKIRSTKLEDSAMYFCASTYTDTQYFGPGTRLTVL.

This chain joins TRBV7-6 and TRBJ2-5; D not resolved. Trimming shortened V by 4 bases and J by 2 bases, and 2 bases separated the two germline ends. Germline V gene lookup returns CDR1 SGHVS and CDR2 FNYEAQ. The CDR3 covers 11 residues. CDR3 sequence reads: CASSSQETQYF. DNA for the CDR3: TGTGCCAGCAGCTCGCAAGAGACCCAGTACTTC.

This chain joins TRBV18 and TRBJ2-3; 12 positions agree with TRBD1. V was clipped by 4 bases and J by 0 bases; unmatched bases: 2. This CDR3 has 16 amino acids. The germline V gene has CDR1 KGHSH and CDR2 LQKENI. CDR3 nucleotides: TGTGCCAGCTCACGGGACAGGGGGCGCAGCACAGATACGCAGTATTTT. This gives the protein CASSRDRGRSTDTQYF.

This clone was seen a handful of times. The DNA of the CDR3 is TGTGCCAGCAGAGCTTACAGGAACACTGAAGCTTTCTTT. Translation: CASRAYRNTEAFF. V is TRBV2 and J is TRBJ1-1; the D is unclear. The germline V gene has CDR1 SNHLY and CDR2 FYNNEI. CDR3 length equals 13 residues. The V gene lost 6 bases and the J gene lost 1 base, with 9 bases spanning the gap. Full variable domain (remainder filled in from reference TRBV2 and TRBJ1-1): EPEVTQTPSHQVTQMGQEVILRCVPISNHLYFYWYRQILGQKVEFLVSFYNNEISEKSEIFDDQFSVERPDGSNFTLKIRSTKLEDSAMYFCASRAYRNTEAFFGQGTRLTVV.

The chain joins TRBV27 to TRBJ1-5; a possible D gene is TRBD1 (5 bases). CDR3 length equals 15 residues. V dropped 2 bases and J dropped 6 bases, with 14 bases sitting between them. Germline V gene sequence: CDR1 MNHEY, CDR2 SMNVEV (reference sequence). The CDR3 nucleotides read TGTGCCAGCAGTTTACAAGGGGTAGGGGTTCAGCCCCAGCATTTT. Translating gives CASSLQGVGVQPQHF.

The gene calls are TRBV18 and TRBJ1-1; TRBD1 matches 9 bases. CDR3 length: 16 residues. CDR1 is KGHSH and CDR2 is LQKENI in the germline V gene. Unmatched junction bases numbered 4, after V lost 1 base and J lost 1 base. The CDR3 is CASSPQGQGSNTEAFF. Here the CDR3 DNA reads TGTGCCAGCTCACCACAGGGACAGGGATCGAACACTGAAGCTTTCTTT. Filled out from reference TRBV18 and TRBJ1-1, the complete variable domain reads NAGVMQNPRHLVRRRGQEARLRCSPMKGHSHVYWYRQLPEEGLKFMVYLQKENIIDESGMPKERFSAEFPKEGPSILRIQQVVRGDSAAYFCASSPQGQGSNTEAFFGQGTRLTVV.

This clone has more than one count but fewer than ten. The chain combines TRBV4-1 with TRBJ1-6; perhaps TRBD1 as D (5 bases). V lost 6 bases, J lost 3 bases, and 9 bases lay in between. CDR3 length: 14 amino acids. Germline V gives CDR1 MGHRA, CDR2 YSYEKL. In DNA, the CDR3 is TGCGCCAGCAGTCGGGACTACTATAATTCACCCCTCCACTTT. This sequence encodes CASSRDYYNSPLHF.

This clone was picked up a small number of times. The chain links TRBV5-4 to TRBJ1-2, with a possible D match to TRBD1 (6 bases). V was shortened by 4 bases and J by 7 bases, with 23 bases between the two germline ends. This CDR3 spans 16 amino acids. The germline CDR1 and CDR2 sequences are SGHNT and YYREEE (reference sequence). CDR3 sequence: CASSQGSRGRSSGYTF. The CDR3 DNA follows: TGTGCCAGCAGCCAAGGGTCCAGGGGACGATCCAGTGGCTACACCTTC.

V and J are TRBV28 and TRBJ2-5; 9 nucleotides match TRBD1. Germline V CDR1 and CDR2: MDHEN, SYDVKM. This CDR3 region has 15 residues. The J segment lost 4 bases and the V segment lost 3 bases, leaving 6 bases of the junction unmatched. The CDR3 coding sequence is TGTGCCAGCAGTTTTCTGGGACAGGGCCCAGAGACCCAGTACTTC. Amino acids: CASSFLGQGPETQYF.

Points on this clone: One end of the junction varies from germline; a read error may be responsible. The chain uses TRBV27 and TRBJ2-7; TRBD1 aligns across 12 bases. This CDR3 spans 16 amino acids. Germline V gene sequence: CDR1 MNHEY, CDR2 SMNVEV (reference sequence). The DNA of the CDR3 is TGTGCCAGCAGTAAAAAGGGGGGACAGGGGGCCTACGAGCAGCACTTC. It specifies CASSKKGGQGAYEQHF.

CDR3 coding DNA: TGTGCCAGCAGCTTGGAACCCTACGTTGGCGCGGGAGGAGAGACCCAGTACTTC. Encoded protein: CASSLEPYVGAGGETQYF. This chain links TRBV5-4 with TRBJ2-5, with TRBD2 identical over 8 bases. The CDR3 is made up of 18 amino acids. Germline loops: CDR1 SGHNT, CDR2 YYREEE (reference sequence). After removal of 0 bases from V and 4 bases from J, the junction contained 14 bases not matched to a gene.

The chain has TRBV27 and TRBJ2-7; 7 nucleotides agree with TRBD2. With 8 bases clipped from V and 1 base from J, the junction kept 8 bases outside the gene matches. CDR3 length: 14 residues. CDR1 and CDR2 from the germline V gene are MNHEY and SMNVEV (reference sequence). The CDR3 DNA follows: TGTGCCAGCTGGGGGGGGGTCCCTTCCTACGAGCAGTACTTC. It is translated as CASWGGVPSYEQYF.

The chain joins TRBV5-1 to TRBJ2-2, with D possibly being TRBD2 (6 bases). Between the trimmed V and J ends, which lost 2 bases and 7 bases, there was a span of 12 bases. Germline CDR1 and CDR2: SGHRS and YFSETQ. This CDR3 has 14 amino acids. The DNA of the CDR3 is TGCGCCAGCAGCTTTCCCGGGAGTAACGGGGAGCTGTTTTTT. Translated: CASSFPGSNGELFF.

The V and J genes are TRBV6-5 and TRBJ2-7, with 9 positions matching TRBD2. CDR3 length: 15 amino acids. Germline V lookup: CDR1 MNHEY, CDR2 SVGAGI. The trim removed 2 bases at V and 3 bases at J, leaving 5 bases unmatched. The chain's CDR3 is CASSYGAGGLYEQYF. DNA for the CDR3: TGTGCCAGCAGTTACGGGGCGGGGGGGCTCTACGAGCAGTACTTC.

This clone has a handful of counts. J is TRBJ2-7 and V is TRBV7-9; 11 bases are shared with TRBD1. The V gene end was trimmed by 5 bases and the J gene end by 4 bases; junction bases not matched to a gene: 4. The CDR3 is 14 amino acids. Per the germline V gene, CDR1 is SEHNR and CDR2 is FQNEAQ (reference sequence). In DNA, the CDR3 is TGTGCCAGCAGCATGGGACAGGGGGTATACGAGCAGTACTTC. This gives the protein CASSMGQGVYEQYF.

This clone came up many times. This rearrangement joins TRBV29-1 to TRBJ2-7, with D possibly TRBD2 on 6 matching bases. V was clipped by 1 base and J by 5 bases, with 9 bases between them. Germline CDR1 is SQVTM and CDR2 is ANQGSEA. The CDR3 runs to 12 residues. The DNA of the CDR3 is TGCAGCGTTGAAGGACTAGGAAACGAGCAGTACTTC. Amino acids: CSVEGLGNEQYF.

This clone showed up just once. The chain is built from TRBV28 and TRBJ1-2, with TRBD1 as a possible D gene (5 bases). The germline CDR1 and CDR2 sequences are MDHEN and SYDVKM. This CDR3 region has 14 residues. Trimming removed 7 bases from V and 8 bases from J, with 20 bases in between. CDR3 nucleotides: TGTGCCAGCACTCCCCCCTGGGCAGGGATGGGCTACACCTTC. Amino acids: CASTPPWAGMGYTF.

This clone was observed a handful of times. This chain uses TRBV12-1 with TRBJ2-5; the table names TRBD1, a call not compared with the DNA. TRBV12-1 represents a pseudogene. The CDR3 extends over 17 amino acids. CDR3 sequence (DNA): TGTGCCAGCAGCTTTGGTCTGGGACAGGGGAAACAAGAGACCCAGTACTTC. As protein: CASSFGLGQGKQETQYF.

This clone has a count of ten or more. The rearrangement uses TRBV15 and TRBJ2-1, with 7 positions matching TRBD2. This CDR3 is built from 15 residues. Germline CDR1 is LNHNV and CDR2 is YYDKDF (reference sequence). J lost 2 bases, V lost 5 bases, and 6 bases had no gene match. CDR3 in amino acids: CATSPKRDPYNEQFF. CDR3 DNA sequence: TGTGCCACCAGCCCTAAGCGGGACCCCTACAATGAGCAGTTCTTC.